The clone carrying this T cell receptor (beta chain) was seen a handful of times. Its specificity is unknown. With V trimmed by 0 bases and J by 0 bases, 1 base remained unmatched. The CDR3 sequence is 17 residues long. Germline lookup yields CDR1 MGHRA and CDR2 YSYEKL. The CDR3 regions of TCR beta were amplified from RNA transcripts. The study used the HTBI primer set for a first-round RT-PCR of the TCR CDR3. TCRdb re-called the multiplex PCR reads through MiXCR, storing one row per CDR3 protein. The repertoire holds hundreds of thousands of distinct CDR3 sequences, with 20% as singletons. This sample is drawn from a study of T cells in Graves' hyperthyroidism and ophthalmopathy. Notes on the study in general: Researchers found most expanded thyroid clonotypes above 0.001 in blood as well.

Specimen: blood. V gene TRBV4-1 combines with J gene TRBJ2-2, with TRBD2 matching 10 bases. The sequence derives from a man aged 25 to 40 with Graves' ophthalmopathy. The CDR3 loop reads CASSQDLAGANTGELFF. In DNA, the CDR3 is TGCGCCAGCAGCCAAGATCTAGCGGGAGCGAACACCGGGGAGCTGTTTTTT.